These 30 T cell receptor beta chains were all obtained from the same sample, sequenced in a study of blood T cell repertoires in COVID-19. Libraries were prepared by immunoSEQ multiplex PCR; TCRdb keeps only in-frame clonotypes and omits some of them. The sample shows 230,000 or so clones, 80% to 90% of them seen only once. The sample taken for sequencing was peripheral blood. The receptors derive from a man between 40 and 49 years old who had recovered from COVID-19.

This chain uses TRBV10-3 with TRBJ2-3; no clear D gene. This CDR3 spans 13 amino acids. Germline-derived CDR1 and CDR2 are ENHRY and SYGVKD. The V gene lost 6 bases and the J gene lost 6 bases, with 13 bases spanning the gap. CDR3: CAIRLGREDTQYF. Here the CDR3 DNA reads TGTGCCATCAGGCTAGGCCGAGAGGATACGCAGTATTTT.

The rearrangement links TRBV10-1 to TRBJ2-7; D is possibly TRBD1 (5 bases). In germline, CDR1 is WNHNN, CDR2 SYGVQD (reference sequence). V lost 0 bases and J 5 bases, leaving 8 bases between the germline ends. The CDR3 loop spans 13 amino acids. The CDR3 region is CASSESRAHEQYF. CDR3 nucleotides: TGCGCCAGCAGTGAGTCCAGGGCCCACGAGCAGTACTTC.

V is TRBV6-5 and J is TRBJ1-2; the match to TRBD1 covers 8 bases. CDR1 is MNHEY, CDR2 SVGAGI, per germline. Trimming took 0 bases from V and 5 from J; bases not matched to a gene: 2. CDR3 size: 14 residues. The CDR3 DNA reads TGTGCCAGCAGTTACTCGACAGGGGTTTATGGCTACACCTTC. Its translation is CASSYSTGVYGYTF.

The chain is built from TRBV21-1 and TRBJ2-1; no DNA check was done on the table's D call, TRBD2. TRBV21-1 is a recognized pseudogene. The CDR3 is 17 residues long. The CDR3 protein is CASSKAGDFPEYNEQFF. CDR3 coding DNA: TGTGCCAGCAGCAAAGCTGGCGACTTCCCTGAGTACAATGAGCAGTTCTTC.

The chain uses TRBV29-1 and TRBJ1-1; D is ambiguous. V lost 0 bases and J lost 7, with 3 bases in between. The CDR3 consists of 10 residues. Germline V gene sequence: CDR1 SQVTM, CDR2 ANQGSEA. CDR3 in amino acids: CSVEDSEAFF. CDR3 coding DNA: TGCAGCGTTGAAGATAGTGAAGCTTTCTTT.

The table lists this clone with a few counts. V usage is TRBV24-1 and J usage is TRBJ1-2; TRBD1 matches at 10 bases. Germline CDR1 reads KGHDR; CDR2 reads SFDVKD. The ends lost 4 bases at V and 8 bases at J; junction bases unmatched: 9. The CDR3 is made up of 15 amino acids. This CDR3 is CATSDPRQGARGYTF. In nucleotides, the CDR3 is TGTGCCACCAGTGACCCCAGACAGGGGGCGCGAGGCTACACCTTC.

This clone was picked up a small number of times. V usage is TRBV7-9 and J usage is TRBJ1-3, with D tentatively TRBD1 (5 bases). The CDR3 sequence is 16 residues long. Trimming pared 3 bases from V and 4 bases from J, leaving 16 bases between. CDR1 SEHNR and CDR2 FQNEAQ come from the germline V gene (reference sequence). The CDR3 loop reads CASSFQGSQFGNTIYF. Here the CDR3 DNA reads TGTGCCAGCAGCTTCCAGGGCTCGCAATTCGGAAACACCATATATTTT.

CDR3 nucleotide sequence: TGTGCCAGCAGTACATCCCACAGGGGGCTCTCTGGGGCCAACGTCCTGACTTTC. It encodes CASSTSHRGLSGANVLTF. The chain joins TRBV14 to TRBJ2-6; TRBD1 agrees at 9 bases. The CDR3 is 18 residues long. Germline V lookup: CDR1 SGHDN, CDR2 FVKESK. V was pared by 6 bases and J by 0 bases, with 9 bases of the junction left unmatched. The full variable domain, with the rest looked up from reference TRBV14 and TRBJ2-6, is EAGVTQFPSHSVIEKGQTVTLRCDPISGHDNLYWYRRVMGKEIKFLLHFVKESKQDESGMPNNRFLAERTGGTYSTLKVQPAELEDSGVYFCASSTSHRGLSGANVLTFGAGSRLTVL.

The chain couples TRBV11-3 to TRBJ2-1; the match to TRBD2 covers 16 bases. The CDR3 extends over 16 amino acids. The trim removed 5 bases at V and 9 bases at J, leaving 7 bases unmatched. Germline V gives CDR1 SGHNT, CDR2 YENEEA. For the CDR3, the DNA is TGTGCCAGCAGCACCGGGACTAGCGGGAGGGCGGGTGAGCAGTTCTTC. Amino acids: CASSTGTSGRAGEQFF.

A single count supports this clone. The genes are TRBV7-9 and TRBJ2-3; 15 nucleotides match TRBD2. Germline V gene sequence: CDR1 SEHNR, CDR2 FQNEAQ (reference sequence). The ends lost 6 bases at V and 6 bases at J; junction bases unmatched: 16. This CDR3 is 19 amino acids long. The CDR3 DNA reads TGTGCCAGCAGTCCAGGACTAGCGGGAGGGGGGGCTTGGCGGGATACGCAGTATTTT. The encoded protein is CASSPGLAGGGAWRDTQYF.

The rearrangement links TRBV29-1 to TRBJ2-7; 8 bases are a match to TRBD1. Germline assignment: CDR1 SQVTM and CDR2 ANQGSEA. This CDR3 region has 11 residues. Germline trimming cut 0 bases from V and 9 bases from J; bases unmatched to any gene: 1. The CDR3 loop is CSVEEGTGQYF. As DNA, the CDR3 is TGCAGCGTTGAAGAAGGGACAGGGCAGTACTTC.

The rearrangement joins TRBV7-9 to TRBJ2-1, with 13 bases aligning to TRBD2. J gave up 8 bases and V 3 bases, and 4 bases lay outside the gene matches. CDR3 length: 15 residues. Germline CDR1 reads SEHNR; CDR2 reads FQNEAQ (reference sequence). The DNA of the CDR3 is TGTGCCAGCAGCTTTCGACTAGCGGGAGGTCATGAGCAGTTCTTC. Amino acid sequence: CASSFRLAGGHEQFF.

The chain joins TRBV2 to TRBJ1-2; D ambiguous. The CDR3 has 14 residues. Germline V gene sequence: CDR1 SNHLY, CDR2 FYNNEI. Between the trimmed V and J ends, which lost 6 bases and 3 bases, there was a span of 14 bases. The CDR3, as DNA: TGTGCCAGCAGAGCTGACGCCGGGGACTATGGCTACACCTTC. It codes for CASRADAGDYGYTF.

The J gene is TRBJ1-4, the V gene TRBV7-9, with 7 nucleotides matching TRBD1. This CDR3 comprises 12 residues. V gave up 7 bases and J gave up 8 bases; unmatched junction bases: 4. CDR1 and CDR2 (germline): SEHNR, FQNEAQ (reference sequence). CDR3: CASNRGGEKLFF. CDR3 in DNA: TGTGCCAGCAACAGGGGTGGGGAAAAACTGTTTTTT.

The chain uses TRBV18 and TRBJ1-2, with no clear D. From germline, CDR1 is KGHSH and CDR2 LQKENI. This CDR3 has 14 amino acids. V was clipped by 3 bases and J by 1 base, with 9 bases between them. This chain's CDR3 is CASSPGSLNYGYTF. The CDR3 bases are TGTGCCAGCTCACCGGGCAGCCTTAACTATGGCTACACCTTC.

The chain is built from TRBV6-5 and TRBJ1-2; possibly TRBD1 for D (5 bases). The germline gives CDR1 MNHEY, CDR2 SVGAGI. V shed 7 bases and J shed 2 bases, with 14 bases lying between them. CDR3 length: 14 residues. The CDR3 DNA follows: TGTGCCAGCACCACCTCCAGGGCAAACTATGGCTACACCTTC. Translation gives CASTTSRANYGYTF.

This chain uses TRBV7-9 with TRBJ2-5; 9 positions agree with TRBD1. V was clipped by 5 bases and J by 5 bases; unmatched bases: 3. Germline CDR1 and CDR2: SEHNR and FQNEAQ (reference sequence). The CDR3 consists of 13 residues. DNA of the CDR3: TGTGCCAGCAGCACAGGACAGGGGGAGACCCAGTACTTC. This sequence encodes CASSTGQGETQYF.

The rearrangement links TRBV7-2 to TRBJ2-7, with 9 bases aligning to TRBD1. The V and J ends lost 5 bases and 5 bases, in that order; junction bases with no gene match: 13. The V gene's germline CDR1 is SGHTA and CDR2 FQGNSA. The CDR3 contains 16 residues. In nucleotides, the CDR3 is TGTGCCAGCAGCATTAAGACCGGGACAGGGTTCCACGAGCAGTACTTC. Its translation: CASSIKTGTGFHEQYF. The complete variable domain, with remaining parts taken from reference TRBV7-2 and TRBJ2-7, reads GAGVSQSPSNKVTEKGKDVELRCDPISGHTALYWYRQSLGQGLEFLIYFQGNSAPDKSGLPSDRFSAERTGGSVSTLTIQRTQQEDSAVYLCASSIKTGTGFHEQYFGPGTRLTVT.

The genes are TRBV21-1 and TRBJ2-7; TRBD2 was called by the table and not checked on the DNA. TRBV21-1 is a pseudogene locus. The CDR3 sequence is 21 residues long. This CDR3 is CASSKALPYPGLAGGPYEQYF. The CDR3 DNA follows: TGTGCCAGCAGCAAAGCGCTTCCGTATCCGGGACTAGCGGGGGGACCCTACGAGCAGTACTTC.

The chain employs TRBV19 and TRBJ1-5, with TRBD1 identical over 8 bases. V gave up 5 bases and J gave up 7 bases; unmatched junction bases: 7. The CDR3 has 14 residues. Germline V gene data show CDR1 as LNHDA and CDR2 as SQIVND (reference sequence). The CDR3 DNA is TGTGCCAGTAGTCACCAGGGGGCAGGACAGCCCCAGCATTTT. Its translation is CASSHQGAGQPQHF.

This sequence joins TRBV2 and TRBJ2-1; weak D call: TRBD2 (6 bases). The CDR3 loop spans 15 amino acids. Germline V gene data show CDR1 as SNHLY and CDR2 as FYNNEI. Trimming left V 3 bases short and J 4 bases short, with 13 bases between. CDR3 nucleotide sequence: TGTGCCAGCAGTGATAGCGGACCCCCATACAATGAGCAGTTCTTC. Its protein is CASSDSGPPYNEQFF.

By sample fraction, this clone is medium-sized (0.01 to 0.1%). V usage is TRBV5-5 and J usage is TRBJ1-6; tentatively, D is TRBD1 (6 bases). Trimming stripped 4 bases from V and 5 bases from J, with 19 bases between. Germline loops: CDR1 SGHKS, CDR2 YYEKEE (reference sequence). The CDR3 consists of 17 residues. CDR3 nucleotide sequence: TGTGCCAGCAGCCCCATGGACGGTTGGACAGATAATTCACCCCTCCACTTT. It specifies CASSPMDGWTDNSPLHF. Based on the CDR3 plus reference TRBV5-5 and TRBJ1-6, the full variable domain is DAGVTQSPTHLIKTRGQQVTLRCSPISGHKSVSWYQQVLGQGPQFIFQYYEKEERGRGNFPDRFSARQFPNYSSELNVNALLLGDSALYLCASSPMDGWTDNSPLHFGNGTRLTVT.

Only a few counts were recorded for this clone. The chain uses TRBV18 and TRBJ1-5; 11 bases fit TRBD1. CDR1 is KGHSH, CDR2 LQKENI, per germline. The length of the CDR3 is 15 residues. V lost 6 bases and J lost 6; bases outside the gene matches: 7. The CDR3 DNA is TGTGCCAGCTCCGGGACAGGGGGAGCATTTCAGCCCCAGCATTTT. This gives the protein CASSGTGGAFQPQHF. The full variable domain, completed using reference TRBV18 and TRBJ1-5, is NAGVMQNPRHLVRRRGQEARLRCSPMKGHSHVYWYRQLPEEGLKFMVYLQKENIIDESGMPKERFSAEFPKEGPSILRIQQVVRGDSAAYFCASSGTGGAFQPQHFGDGTRLSIL.

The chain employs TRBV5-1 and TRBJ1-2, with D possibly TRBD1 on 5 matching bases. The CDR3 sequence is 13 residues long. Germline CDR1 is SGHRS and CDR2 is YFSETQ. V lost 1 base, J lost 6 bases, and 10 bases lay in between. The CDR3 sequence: CASSLRPGDGYTF. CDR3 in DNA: TGCGCCAGCAGCTTGCGGCCGGGGGATGGCTACACCTTC.

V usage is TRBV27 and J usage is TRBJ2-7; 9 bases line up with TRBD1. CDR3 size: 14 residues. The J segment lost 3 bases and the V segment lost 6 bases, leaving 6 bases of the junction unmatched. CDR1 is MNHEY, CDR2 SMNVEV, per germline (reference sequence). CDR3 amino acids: CASSRTGAYYEQYF. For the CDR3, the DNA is TGTGCCAGCAGCCGGACAGGGGCATACTACGAGCAGTACTTC.

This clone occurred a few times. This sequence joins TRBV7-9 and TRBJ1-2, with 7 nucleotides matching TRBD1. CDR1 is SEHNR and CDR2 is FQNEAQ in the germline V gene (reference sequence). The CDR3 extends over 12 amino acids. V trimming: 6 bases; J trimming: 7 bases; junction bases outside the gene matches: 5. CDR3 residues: CASSRQGRGYTF. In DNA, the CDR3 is TGTGCCAGCAGTCGACAGGGCCGTGGCTACACCTTC.

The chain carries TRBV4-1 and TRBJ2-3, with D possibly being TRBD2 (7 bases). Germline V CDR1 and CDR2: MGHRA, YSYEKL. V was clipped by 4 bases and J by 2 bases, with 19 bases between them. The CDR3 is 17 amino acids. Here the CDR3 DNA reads TGCGCCAGCAGCCTAAGGGGGGTCCGGGAGGTCACAGATACGCAGTATTTT. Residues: CASSLRGVREVTDTQYF.

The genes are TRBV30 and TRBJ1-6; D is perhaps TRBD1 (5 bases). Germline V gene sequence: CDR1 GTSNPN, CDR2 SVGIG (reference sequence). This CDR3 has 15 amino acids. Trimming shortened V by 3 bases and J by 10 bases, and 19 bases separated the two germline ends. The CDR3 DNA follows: TGTGCCTGGAGGCCTCCCCAGGGAGGGAGATCACCCCTCCACTTT. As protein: CAWRPPQGGRSPLHF.

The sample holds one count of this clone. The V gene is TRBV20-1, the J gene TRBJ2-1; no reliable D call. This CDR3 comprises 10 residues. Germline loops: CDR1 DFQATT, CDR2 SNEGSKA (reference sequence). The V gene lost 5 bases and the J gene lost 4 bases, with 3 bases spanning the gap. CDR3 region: CSAHYNEQFF. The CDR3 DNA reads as TGCAGTGCTCATTACAATGAGCAGTTCTTC.

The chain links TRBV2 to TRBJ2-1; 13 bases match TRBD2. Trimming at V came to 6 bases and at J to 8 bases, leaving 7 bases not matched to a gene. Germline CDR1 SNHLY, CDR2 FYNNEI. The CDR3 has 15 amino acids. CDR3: CASSALAGGTHEQFF. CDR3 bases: TGTGCCAGCAGCGCACTAGCGGGAGGGACACATGAGCAGTTCTTC.